This record concerns one TCR beta chain sequence. With 3 bases removed from V and 4 bases from J, the gap between germline ends came to 9 bases. From germline, CDR1 is SGHTA and CDR2 FQGTGA. CDR3 length equals 13 residues. Assay: immunoSEQ multiplex PCR; the TCRdb copy retains only in-frame clones and omits some. This sample has around 140,000 clones, with around 87% found just once. This record belongs to a study of blood T cell repertoires in COVID-19. V and J are TRBV7-3 and TRBJ1-1; D is undetermined. The receptor's source is a man aged 50-59 years who had recovered from COVID-19. The specimen sequenced was peripheral blood. The CDR3 is CASSFGRGTEAFF. CDR3 in DNA: TGTGCCAGCAGCTTTGGTCGCGGCACTGAAGCTTTCTTT.